This entry features one T cell receptor beta chain sequence. One entry per CDR3 protein, called by TCRdb with MiXCR from the RT-PCR reads. Of 550,000 to 750,000 distinct CDR3 sequences in the sample, approximately 15% were seen once. The germline V and J ends were trimmed by 1 base and 7 bases, with 17 bases remaining between them. The CDR3 runs 16 residues. This receptor was obtained from a female donor in good health, serving as a healthy control. The chain carries TRBV12-3 or TRBV12-4 and TRBJ1-5; D uncertain. The specimen was memory CD4+ T cells from blood. CDR3 protein: CASSLVGLGSGQPQHF. The CDR3 coding sequence is TGTGCCAGCAGTTTAGTTGGGTTGGGATCGGGCCAGCCCCAGCATTTT.